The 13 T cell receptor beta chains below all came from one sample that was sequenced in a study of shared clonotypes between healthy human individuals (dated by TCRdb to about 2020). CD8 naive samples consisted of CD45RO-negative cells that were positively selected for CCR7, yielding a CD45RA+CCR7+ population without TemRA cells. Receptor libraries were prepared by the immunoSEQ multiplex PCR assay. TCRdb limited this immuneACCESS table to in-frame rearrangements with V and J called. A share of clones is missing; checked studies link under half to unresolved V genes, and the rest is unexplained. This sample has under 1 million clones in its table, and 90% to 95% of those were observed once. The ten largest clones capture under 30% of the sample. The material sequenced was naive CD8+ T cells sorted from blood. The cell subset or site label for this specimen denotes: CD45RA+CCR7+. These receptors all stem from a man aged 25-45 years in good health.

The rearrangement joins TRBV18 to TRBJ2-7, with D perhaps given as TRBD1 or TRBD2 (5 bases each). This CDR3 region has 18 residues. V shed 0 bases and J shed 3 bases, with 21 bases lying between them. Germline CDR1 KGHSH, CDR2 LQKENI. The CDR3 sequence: CASSPPTGPLRRFYEQYF. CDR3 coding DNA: TGTGCCAGCTCACCACCGACGGGGCCCTTGCGGAGGTTCTACGAGCAGTACTTC.

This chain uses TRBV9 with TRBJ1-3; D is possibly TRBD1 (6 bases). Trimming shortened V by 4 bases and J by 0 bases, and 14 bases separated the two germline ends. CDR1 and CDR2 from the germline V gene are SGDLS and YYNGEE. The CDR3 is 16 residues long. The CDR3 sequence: CASSLNRVNSGNTIYF. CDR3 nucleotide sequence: TGTGCCAGCAGCTTAAACAGGGTTAACTCTGGAAACACCATATATTTT.

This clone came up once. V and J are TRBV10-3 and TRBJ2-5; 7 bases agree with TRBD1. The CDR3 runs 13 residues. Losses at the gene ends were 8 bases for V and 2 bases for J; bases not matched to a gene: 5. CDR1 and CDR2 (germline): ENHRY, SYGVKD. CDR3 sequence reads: CAIRGQDQETQYF. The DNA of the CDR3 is TGTGCCATCCGTGGACAGGATCAAGAGACCCAGTACTTC.

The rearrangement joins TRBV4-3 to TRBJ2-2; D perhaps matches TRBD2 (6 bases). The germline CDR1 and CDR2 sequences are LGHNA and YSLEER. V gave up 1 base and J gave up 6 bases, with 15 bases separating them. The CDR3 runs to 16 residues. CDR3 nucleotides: TGCGCCAGCAGCCAAGCACGGGAGTTGGGAGCCGGGGAGCTGTTTTTT. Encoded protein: CASSQARELGAGELFF.

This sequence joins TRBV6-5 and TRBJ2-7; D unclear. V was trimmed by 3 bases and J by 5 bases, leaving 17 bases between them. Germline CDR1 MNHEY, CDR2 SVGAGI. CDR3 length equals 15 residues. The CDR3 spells CASSYSQASRNEQYF. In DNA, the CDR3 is TGTGCCAGCAGTTATTCTCAGGCCTCGCGCAACGAGCAGTACTTC.

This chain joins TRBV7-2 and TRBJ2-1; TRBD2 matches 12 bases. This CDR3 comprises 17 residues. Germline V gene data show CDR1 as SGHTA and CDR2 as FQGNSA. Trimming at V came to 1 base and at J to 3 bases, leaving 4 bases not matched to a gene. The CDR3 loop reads CASSLVATSGSYNEQFF. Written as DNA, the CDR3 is TGTGCCAGCAGCTTAGTAGCGACTAGCGGGAGCTACAATGAGCAGTTCTTC.

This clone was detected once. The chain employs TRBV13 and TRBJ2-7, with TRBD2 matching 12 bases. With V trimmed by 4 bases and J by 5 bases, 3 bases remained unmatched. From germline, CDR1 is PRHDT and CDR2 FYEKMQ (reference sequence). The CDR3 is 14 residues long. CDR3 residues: CASSSRTSGNEQYF. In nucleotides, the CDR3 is TGTGCCAGCAGCTCACGGACTAGCGGGAACGAGCAGTACTTC.

For the CDR3, the DNA is TGTGCCAGCAGCGAAACATCTCAGGACAGCCCAAATCAGCCCCAGCATTTT. Its translation: CASSETSQDSPNQPQHF. This chain links TRBV9 with TRBJ1-5, with D tentatively TRBD1 (6 bases). The CDR3 loop spans 17 amino acids. Germline V CDR1 and CDR2: SGDLS, YYNGEE. The V gene lost 3 bases and the J gene lost 4 bases, with 20 bases spanning the gap.

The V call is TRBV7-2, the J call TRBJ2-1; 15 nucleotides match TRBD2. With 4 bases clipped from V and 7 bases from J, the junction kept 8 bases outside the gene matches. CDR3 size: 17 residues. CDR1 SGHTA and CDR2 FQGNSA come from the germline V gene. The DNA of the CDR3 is TGTGCCAGCAGCTCAAAGGGGGGACTAGCGGGAGGTAATGAGCAGTTCTTC. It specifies CASSSKGGLAGGNEQFF.

CDR3 residues: CASSYLPSGSLYEQYF. In DNA form, the CDR3 reads TGTGCCAGCAGTTACTTGCCTAGCGGGAGTCTATACGAGCAGTACTTC. The V gene is TRBV6-6, the J gene TRBJ2-7, with TRBD2 identical over 10 bases. The length of the CDR3 is 16 residues. Germline V gene lookup returns CDR1 MNHNY and CDR2 SVGAGI (reference sequence). After removal of 1 base from V and 4 bases from J, the junction contained 7 bases not matched to a gene.

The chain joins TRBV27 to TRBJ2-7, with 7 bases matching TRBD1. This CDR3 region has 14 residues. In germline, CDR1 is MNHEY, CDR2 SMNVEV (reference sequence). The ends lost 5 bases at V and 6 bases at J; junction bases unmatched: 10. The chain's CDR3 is CASSATGPSREQYF. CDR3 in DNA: TGTGCCAGCAGTGCGACAGGGCCTTCGCGCGAGCAGTACTTC.

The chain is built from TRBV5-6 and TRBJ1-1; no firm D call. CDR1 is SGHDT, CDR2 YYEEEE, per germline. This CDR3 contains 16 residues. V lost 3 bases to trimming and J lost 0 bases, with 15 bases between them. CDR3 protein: CASSWARTPMNTEAFF. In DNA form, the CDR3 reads TGTGCCAGCAGCTGGGCCAGGACGCCCATGAACACTGAAGCTTTCTTT.

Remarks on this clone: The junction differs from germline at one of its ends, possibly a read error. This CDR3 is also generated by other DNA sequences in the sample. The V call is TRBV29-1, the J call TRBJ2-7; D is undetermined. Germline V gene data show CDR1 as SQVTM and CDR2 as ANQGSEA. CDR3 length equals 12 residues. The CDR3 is CSARSRTYEQYF. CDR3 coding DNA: TGCAGTGCTAGAAGCAGGACCTACGAGCAGTACTTT.